The clone carrying this T cell receptor (beta chain) has more than one count but fewer than ten. Antigen unknown. This record belongs to a study of T cell repertoires in cytomegalovirus infection. Study-wide results and limits: Frequencies of public TCR beta families were cumulated, and this identified carriers of CMV plus the relevant HLA. The ex vivo response was dominated by HLA-C-restricted CMV-specific TCR beta clonotypes.

TCRdb reanalysed the reads using MiXCR and keeps one entry per CDR3 protein. Of about 740,000 distinct CDR3 sequences in the sample, roughly 35% are singletons; the top ten hold more than 2.5%. V lost 1 base to trimming and J lost 6 bases, with 12 bases between them. CDR1 and CDR2 (germline): SGHTA, FQGNSA. The CDR3 runs 14 residues. This sequence joins TRBV7-2 and TRBJ1-1; D call uncertain. The origin of this receptor is a human donor in good health (CMV status not recorded). Some clones in this sample may be carry-over from other donors' samples. What was sequenced was PBMCs. CDR3 region: CASSLERYRSEAFF. The CDR3 nucleotides read TGTGCCAGCAGCTTAGAACGATACCGTTCTGAAGCTTTCTTT.